This TCR beta chain was captured by sequencing in a study of T cells in Graves' hyperthyroidism and ophthalmopathy. Study summary: Initial diagnosis, before any treatment, was when peripheral blood was collected. Study-wide results and caveats: Among thyroid clonotypes expanded above 0.001, most also appeared in blood. In validation, the model predicted ophthalmopathy. These predictions came a median approximately 6.5 months before onset.

RNA transcripts gave rise to amplified TCR beta CDR3 regions. The HTBI primer set drove a first-round RT-PCR of the TCR CDR3. TCRdb reprocessed the multiplex PCR reads with MiXCR, giving one entry per CDR3 protein. The data hold nearly 250,000 distinct CDR3 sequences, with approximately 25% observed a single time. Active moderate-to-severe ophthalmopathy, Clinical Activity Score at least 3, NOSPECS at least 4, under 3 months' duration. Trimming took off 1 base at V and 5 bases at J, with 11 bases between the two ends. CDR1 SGHTA and CDR2 FQGTGA come from the germline V gene. This CDR3 comprises 14 residues. This clonotype was counted ten times or more. Antigen specificity is unknown.

The receptor comes from a woman in her forties with Graves' ophthalmopathy. V and J are TRBV7-3 and TRBJ2-5; D possibly matches TRBD1 or TRBD2 (6 bases each). The sequenced sample consisted of blood. The CDR3 region has the DNA TGTGCCAGCAGCTTAATTCCGGGGGCTGAGACCCAGTACTTC. Translated: CASSLIPGAETQYF.